One sample yielded the 31 T cell receptor beta chains listed below, sequenced in a study of T cell clonality in common variable immunodeficiency. Their antigens are not known. Assay: immunoSEQ multiplex PCR; the TCRdb copy retains only in-frame clones and omits some. There are 30,000 to 40,000 clones in the sample, none observed a single time. General study findings and limits: Common variable immunodeficiency TCR beta sequences reportedly had fewer deletions and N-nucleotide insertions.

The sample consisted of peripheral blood mononuclear cells. The receptors were gathered from a human donor with common variable immunodeficiency.

In its sample, this clone was seen many times. The read stops 3 residues short of the end of the CDR3; the missing end is completed from the germline J gene. The genes are TRBV6-2 or TRBV6-3 and TRBJ1-2, with TRBD1 matching 11 bases. The length of the CDR3 is 15 residues. CDR1 is MNHEY, CDR2 SVGEGT, per germline. This CDR3 reads CASSYNGQGAGGYTF. Partial CDR3 DNA: TGTGCCAGCAGTTACAATGGACAGGGGGCTGGAGGC.

This clone was found a few times. The read finishes 3 residues shy of the CDR3 end, and the germline J gene is used to complete it. The chain recombines TRBV19 with TRBJ1-2; perhaps TRBD1 as D (5 bases). V shed 5 bases and J shed 0 bases, with 13 bases lying between them. Per the germline V gene, CDR1 is LNHDA and CDR2 is SQIVND (reference sequence). The CDR3 has 15 residues. The DNA read from the CDR3 is TGTGCCAGTAGTCCTTCTCCGACAGCTAACTATGGC. This encodes CASSPSPTANYG. The complete CDR3 protein is CASSPSPTANYGYTF.

This clone was seen repeatedly, ten times or more. Read data end 3 residues before the CDR3 end; the end is taken from the germline J gene. The chain carries TRBV6-1 and TRBJ2-5; D not resolved. Trimming removed 2 bases at V and 3 bases at J, with 7 bases between. Germline V gene data show CDR1 as MNHNS and CDR2 as SASEGT. CDR3 length: 13 residues. The DNA read from the CDR3 is TGTGCCAGCAGTGAAACCCCTAAAGAGACC. Its translation is CASSETPKET. The full CDR3 sequence reads CASSETPKETQYF.

Ten or more counts support this clone. The read terminates 3 residues ahead of where the CDR3 ends, so the germline J gene completes it. The chain links TRBV20-1 to TRBJ1-6; 11 positions agree with TRBD1. Germline trimming cut 3 bases from V and 7 bases from J; bases unmatched to any gene: 8. The CDR3 spans 16 residues. Germline V gene data show CDR1 as DFQATT and CDR2 as SNEGSKA (reference sequence). This chain's CDR3 is CSASDGQGAVNSPLHF. The sequenced part of the CDR3 DNA is TGCAGTGCTAGCGACGGACAGGGGGCTGTGAATTCACCC.

This clone has at least ten counts. The read comes to an end 3 residues before the CDR3 does, leaving the germline J gene to fill in the end. V is TRBV7-9 and J is TRBJ2-4; D is perhaps TRBD2 (6 bases). CDR1 is SEHNR and CDR2 is FQNEAQ in the germline V gene (reference sequence). The CDR3 is made up of 12 amino acids. The CDR3 DNA, read in part, is TGTGCCAGCAGCTTAGAGCAGACTAGT. This encodes CASSLEQTS. The full CDR3 reads CASSLEQTSQYF. The variable domain in full, completed from reference TRBV7-9 and TRBJ2-4, reads DTGVSQNPRHKITKRGQNVTFRCDPISEHNRLYWYRQTLGQGPEFLTYFQNEAQLEKSRLLSDRFSAERPKGSFSTLEIQRTEQGDSAMYLCASSLEQTSQYFGAGTRLSVL.

CDR3 DNA (partial): TGTGCCTGGAGCATACAGGGGGCTTTCTACAATGAG. Residues: CAWSIQGAFYNE. The entire CDR3 protein is CAWSIQGAFYNEQFF. This rearrangement joins TRBV30 to TRBJ2-1, with 9 positions matching TRBD1. The read ends 3 residues before the CDR3 terminus; that terminus is restored from the germline J gene. From germline, CDR1 is GTSNPN and CDR2 SVGIG (reference sequence). The J segment lost 3 bases and the V segment lost 3 bases, leaving 6 bases of the junction unmatched. This CDR3 has 15 residues.

CDR3 sequence: CASSPERQGARETQYF. Partial CDR3 DNA: TGTGCCAGCTCACCAGAGAGGCAGGGGGCGCGGGAGACC. The chain recombines TRBV18 with TRBJ2-5; 8 bases line up with TRBD1. The read terminates 3 residues before the CDR3 end, so the remaining end is supplied by the germline J gene. CDR3 size: 16 residues. Germline assignment: CDR1 KGHSH and CDR2 LQKENI. Trimming cost V 2 bases and J 5 bases; bases outside gene matches: 10.

This clone has a handful of counts. The read comes to an end 3 residues before the CDR3 does, leaving the germline J gene to fill in the end. The V and J genes are TRBV19 and TRBJ2-7, with 9 nucleotides matching TRBD1. V lost 1 base and J lost 2; bases outside the gene matches: 0. Per the germline V gene, CDR1 is LNHDA and CDR2 is SQIVND (reference sequence). The CDR3 contains 14 residues. The CDR3 reads CASSIGTGAYEQYF. The part of the CDR3 DNA that was read is TGTGCCAGTAGTATAGGGACAGGGGCCTACGAG. The entire variable domain, with the rest obtained from reference TRBV19 and TRBJ2-7, is as follows: DGGITQSPKYLFRKEGQNVTLSCEQNLNHDAMYWYRQDPGQGLRLIYYSQIVNDFQKGDIAEGYSVSREKKESFPLTVTSAQKNPTAFYLCASSIGTGAYEQYFGPGTRLTVT.

In its sample, this clone was seen many times. The read halts 3 residues ahead of the CDR3 end, with the missing end drawn from the germline J gene. This rearrangement joins TRBV19 to TRBJ1-5; TRBD1 might be the D (5 bases). The germline V gene has CDR1 LNHDA and CDR2 SQIVND (reference sequence). V was trimmed by 7 bases and J by 0 bases, leaving 13 bases between them. There are 15 residues in the CDR3. CDR3 loop: CASKTGTYSNQPQHF. CDR3 DNA, as far as it was read: TGTGCCAGTAAAACAGGCACTTATAGCAATCAGCCC.

Turning to this clone: The CDR3 end is not reached by the read, which stops 3 residues before it; the germline J gene fills it in. The chain couples TRBV5-3 to TRBJ2-7; 10 bases fit TRBD1. TRBV5-3 has ORF status, its function being uncertain. V was clipped by 0 bases and J by 3 bases; unmatched bases: 3. The CDR3 runs to 15 residues. CDR3 protein: CARSLGDRGCYEQYF. The part of the CDR3 DNA that was read is TGTGCCAGAAGCTTGGGGGACAGGGGTTGCTACGAG.

Concerning this clone itself: The CDR3 end falls 3 residues outside the read, so it is completed with the germline J gene. The rearrangement links TRBV2 to TRBJ2-1, with D possibly TRBD1 on 5 matching bases. The CDR3 spans 12 residues. The V gene lost 6 bases and the J gene lost 6 bases, with 9 bases spanning the gap. Germline CDR1 is SNHLY and CDR2 is FYNNEI. CDR3 amino acids: CASRGDLNEQFF. CDR3 DNA, as far as it was read: TGTGCCAGCAGAGGGGATCTCAATGAG.

This clone was picked up many times. The CDR3 goes on 3 residues after the read ends, and that part is filled in from the germline J gene. The gene calls are TRBV20-1 and TRBJ2-1; the match to TRBD2 covers 12 bases. J gave up 2 bases and V 0 bases, and 2 bases lay outside the gene matches. The CDR3 length is 16 residues. Looked up from germline, CDR1 is DFQATT and CDR2 is SNEGSKA (reference sequence). Incomplete CDR3 DNA: TGCAGTGCTAGAGAACCTAGCGGGGGGGCCTACAATGAG. It specifies CSAREPSGGAYNE. The whole CDR3 sequence is CSAREPSGGAYNEQFF.

There are many counts of this clone. The DNA ends 3 residues before the CDR3 does, and the rest of the CDR3 is filled in from the germline J gene. Other nucleotide sequences from this sample produce the same CDR3. The gene calls are TRBV5-1 and TRBJ2-3; no firm D call. Germline-derived CDR1 and CDR2 are SGHRS and YFSETQ. The CDR3 covers 11 residues. The germline V and J ends were trimmed by 1 base and 6 bases, with 3 bases remaining between them. The sequenced CDR3 bases are TGCGCCAGCAGCTTGCAGGATACG. Its protein is CASSLQDT. The whole CDR3 sequence is CASSLQDTQYF.

Worth noting for this clone: Read data end 3 residues before the CDR3 end; the end is taken from the germline J gene. This chain joins TRBV19 and TRBJ2-1; D is perhaps TRBD2 (6 bases). Germline assignment: CDR1 LNHDA and CDR2 SQIVND (reference sequence). The germline V and J ends were trimmed by 3 bases and 2 bases, with 20 bases remaining between them. The CDR3 runs to 18 residues. CDR3 in amino acids: CASSMRPTGTLTYNEQFF. CDR3 DNA (partial): TGTGCCAGTAGTATGCGCCCAACCGGGACTCTTACCTACAATGAG. The full variable domain, in which reference TRBV19 and TRBJ2-1 provide the parts outside the CDR3, is DGGITQSPKYLFRKEGQNVTLSCEQNLNHDAMYWYRQDPGQGLRLIYYSQIVNDFQKGDIAEGYSVSREKKESFPLTVTSAQKNPTAFYLCASSMRPTGTLTYNEQFFGPGTRLTVL.

This clone appeared many times. The read comes to an end 3 residues before the CDR3 does, leaving the germline J gene to fill in the end. The chain employs TRBV6-4 and TRBJ1-6; TRBD1 might be the D (6 bases). The CDR3 has 13 amino acids. V lost 3 bases and J 10 bases, leaving 10 bases between the germline ends. The germline CDR1 and CDR2 sequences are MRHNA and SNTAGT. The sequenced part of the CDR3 DNA is TGTGCCAGCAGTGAGGGGGCTAAGTCACCC. Protein sequence: CASSEGAKSP. The full CDR3 protein is CASSEGAKSPLHF.

This chain's CDR3 is CASSTSPGAPLHF. CDR3 DNA (partial): TGTGCCAGTAGTACCAGTCCAGGGGCACCC. The chain joins TRBV19 to TRBJ1-6, with D possibly TRBD1 on 6 matching bases. The CDR3 end falls 3 residues outside the read, so it is completed with the germline J gene. Germline V gene data show CDR1 as LNHDA and CDR2 as SQIVND (reference sequence). Trimming stripped 4 bases from V and 11 bases from J, with 12 bases between. This CDR3 comprises 13 residues.

In the case of this clone: From the germline J gene comes the end of the CDR3, since the read stops 3 residues before it. The chain recombines TRBV30 with TRBJ1-5; maybe TRBD1 (6 bases). V dropped 0 bases and J dropped 4 bases, with 13 bases sitting between them. This CDR3 has 15 amino acids. The germline V gene has CDR1 GTSNPN and CDR2 SVGIG (reference sequence). CDR3 DNA, as far as it was read: TGTGCCTGGAGTGTAAAGGGGGTACGGAATCAGCCC. The encoded protein is CAWSVKGVRNQP. The complete CDR3 reads CAWSVKGVRNQPQHF.

This clone was observed a handful of times. The CDR3 goes on 3 residues after the read ends, and that part is filled in from the germline J gene. This chain uses TRBV7-6 with TRBJ1-1; D ambiguous. Germline loops: CDR1 SGHVS, CDR2 FNYEAQ. V gave up 0 bases and J gave up 1 base, with 15 bases separating them. The CDR3 runs 17 residues. CDR3 amino acids: CASSLAVTSGRNTEAFF. The DNA read from the CDR3 is TGTGCCAGCAGCTTAGCTGTGACATCCGGAAGGAACACTGAA.

About this clone: The CDR3 end falls 3 residues outside the read, so it is completed with the germline J gene. This specimen includes other DNA sequences encoding the same CDR3. The rearrangement uses TRBV2 and TRBJ2-1; 11 nucleotides align to TRBD2. CDR3 length: 15 amino acids. V gave up 9 bases and J gave up 9 bases; unmatched junction bases: 13. Germline V lookup: CDR1 SNHLY, CDR2 FYNNEI. The CDR3 protein is CARGGPGLAAFEQFF. The CDR3 bases that were read are TGTGCCAGGGGGGGTCCGGGACTAGCGGCTTTTGAG.

To note about this clone: The read comes to an end 3 residues before the CDR3 does, leaving the germline J gene to fill in the end. This sequence joins TRBV6-2 or TRBV6-3 and TRBJ1-2; weak D call: TRBD1 (6 bases). The germline V gene encodes CDR1 MNHEY and CDR2 SVGEGT. Trimming removed 5 bases at V and 7 bases at J, with 17 bases between. The CDR3 is 14 residues long. The covered CDR3 bases are TGTGCCAGCAGTAGTCAGGGGTTCCAAAGTGGC. It yields the protein CASSSQGFQSG. The full CDR3 protein reads CASSSQGFQSGYTF.

This clone has ten or more counts. The CDR3 end lies 3 residues beyond the end of the read and is filled in from the germline J gene. V is TRBV6-1 and J is TRBJ1-5, with a weak D call TRBD1 (5 bases). Germline CDR1 MNHNS, CDR2 SASEGT. The CDR3 spans 15 residues. The V end lost 4 bases, the J end lost 2 bases, and 12 bases lay between the germline ends. This CDR3 reads CASSGSGWGNQPQHF. The sequenced CDR3 bases are TGTGCCAGCAGTGGTTCAGGGTGGGGCAATCAGCCC.

The sequenced part of the CDR3 DNA is TGTGCCAGTAGTATCGGAGGCAGGGTGGGTCAGCCC. It codes for CASSIGGRVGQP. The whole CDR3 protein is CASSIGGRVGQPQHF. This chain links TRBV19 with TRBJ1-5; perhaps TRBD1 as D (5 bases). The missing CDR3 end, 3 residues past where the read stops, is filled in from the germline J gene. V lost 3 bases, J lost 6 bases, and 15 bases lay in between. CDR3 length: 15 residues. Germline V gene data show CDR1 as LNHDA and CDR2 as SQIVND (reference sequence).

This clone was seen only a few times. The CDR3 goes on 3 residues after the read ends, and that part is filled in from the germline J gene. V and J are TRBV7-9 and TRBJ1-4; D gene ambiguous. The ends were cut back, 3 bases at V and 7 bases at J, with 12 bases in the middle. CDR1 is SEHNR and CDR2 is FQNEAQ in the germline V gene (reference sequence). CDR3 length equals 14 residues. CDR3 bases read: TGTGCCAGCAGCTTCAAGCGGGAGGGTGAAAAA. Translating it yields CASSFKREGEK. From start to end, the CDR3 is CASSFKREGEKLFF.

This clone appeared a few times. Read coverage stops 3 residues before the CDR3 terminus; the germline J gene supplies the remainder. The J gene is TRBJ1-4, the V gene TRBV6-2 or TRBV6-3; TRBD1 matches 7 bases. From germline, CDR1 is MNHEY and CDR2 SVGEGT. Germline trimming cut 8 bases from V and 10 bases from J; bases unmatched to any gene: 7. This CDR3 has 12 amino acids. The CDR3 protein is CASGNQGGKLFF. The covered CDR3 bases are TGTGCCAGCGGAAACCAGGGGGGAAAA.

This clone came up a few times. The CDR3 end falls 3 residues outside the read, so it is completed with the germline J gene. The chain links TRBV30 to TRBJ1-4; the match to TRBD1 covers 7 bases. This CDR3 spans 14 amino acids. V trimming: 2 bases; J trimming: 4 bases; junction bases outside the gene matches: 4. The germline gives CDR1 GTSNPN, CDR2 SVGIG (reference sequence). The CDR3: CAWSMGQFNEKLFF. CDR3 DNA (partial): TGTGCCTGGAGTATGGGACAGTTTAATGAAAAA.

This clone showed up many times. The sequence runs out 3 residues before the end of the CDR3; the remainder is reconstructed from the germline J gene. The chain links TRBV7-9 to TRBJ2-1, with 9 bases fitting TRBD1. The trim removed 5 bases at V and 9 bases at J, leaving 11 bases unmatched. This CDR3 contains 15 residues. The germline CDR1 and CDR2 sequences are SEHNR and FQNEAQ (reference sequence). CDR3 DNA (partial): TGTGCCAGCAGCCAACCGGGGACAGGGCGTAGTGAG. Translating it yields CASSQPGTGRSE. The entire CDR3 sequence reads CASSQPGTGRSEQFF.

This clone was observed a handful of times. Read sequence stops 3 residues before the CDR3 end, and the germline J gene provides the missing end. The rearrangement joins TRBV7-2 to TRBJ1-1, with TRBD1 identical over 7 bases. The CDR3 sequence is 15 residues long. V shed 3 bases, J shed 0 bases, and the junction held 4 bases outside the gene matches. Germline lookup yields CDR1 SGHTA and CDR2 FQGNSA. The CDR3 is CASSFRTGVNTEAFF. Partial CDR3 DNA: TGTGCCAGCAGCTTCCGGACAGGTGTGAACACTGAA.

Points on this clone: The CDR3 extends 3 residues past the end of the read, so its final part is completed from the germline J gene. The chain links TRBV19 to TRBJ1-1; D may be TRBD1 (5 bases). The CDR3 is made up of 15 amino acids. Per the germline V gene, CDR1 is LNHDA and CDR2 is SQIVND (reference sequence). Trimming pared 3 bases from V and 0 bases from J, leaving 11 bases between. The CDR3 sequence: CASSISGNMNTEAFF. CDR3 bases read: TGTGCCAGTAGTATCTCAGGGAATATGAACACTGAA.

This clone was seen at least ten times. The CDR3 extends 3 residues past the end of the read, so its final part is completed from the germline J gene. The genes are TRBV29-1 and TRBJ1-1; weak D call: TRBD1 (5 bases). This CDR3 has 13 residues. V was trimmed by 3 bases and J by 5 bases, leaving 13 bases between them. The germline CDR1 and CDR2 sequences are SQVTM and ANQGSEA. CDR3 bases read: TGCAGCGTTGACAGAGGGGCAGGAACTGAA. Amino acids: CSVDRGAGTE. The entire CDR3 protein is CSVDRGAGTEAFF.

This clone was observed at least ten times. Read coverage stops 3 residues before the CDR3 terminus; the germline J gene supplies the remainder. The V and J genes are TRBV11-3 and TRBJ2-1; D remains ambiguous. The CDR3 has 14 amino acids. CDR1 and CDR2 from the germline V gene are SGHNT and YENEEA. Trimming shortened V by 1 base and J by 9 bases, and 13 bases separated the two germline ends. The DNA read from the CDR3 is TGTGCCAGCAGCTTAGGCCCAGTCAACAGTGAG. As protein: CASSLGPVNSE. The whole CDR3 sequence reads CASSLGPVNSEQFF.

The table lists this clone with many counts. The sequence runs out 3 residues before the end of the CDR3; the remainder is reconstructed from the germline J gene. This chain uses TRBV19 with TRBJ1-5; 8 bases are a match to TRBD1. The CDR3 spans 16 residues. CDR1 LNHDA and CDR2 SQIVND come from the germline V gene (reference sequence). V was pared by 7 bases and J by 4 bases, with 12 bases of the junction left unmatched. The sequenced part of the CDR3 DNA is TGTGCCAGTACAGAGGCGACAGGGGTAAGGAATCAGCCC. This translates into CASTEATGVRNQP. From start to end, the CDR3 is CASTEATGVRNQPQHF.